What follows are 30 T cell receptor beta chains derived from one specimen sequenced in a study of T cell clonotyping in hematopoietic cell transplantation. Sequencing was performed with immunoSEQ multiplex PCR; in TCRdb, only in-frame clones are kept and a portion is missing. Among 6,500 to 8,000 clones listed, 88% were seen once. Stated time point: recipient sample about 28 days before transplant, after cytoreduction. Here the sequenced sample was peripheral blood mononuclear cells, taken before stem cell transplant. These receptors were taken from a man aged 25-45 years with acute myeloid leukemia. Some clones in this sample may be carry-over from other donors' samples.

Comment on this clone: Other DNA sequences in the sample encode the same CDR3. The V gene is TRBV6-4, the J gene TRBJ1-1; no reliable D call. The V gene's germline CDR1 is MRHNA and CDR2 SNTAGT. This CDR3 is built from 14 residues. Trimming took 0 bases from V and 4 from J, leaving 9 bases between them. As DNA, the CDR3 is TGTGCCAGCAGTGACTCTTCACGGGGCACTGAAGCTTTCTTT. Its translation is CASSDSSRGTEAFF.

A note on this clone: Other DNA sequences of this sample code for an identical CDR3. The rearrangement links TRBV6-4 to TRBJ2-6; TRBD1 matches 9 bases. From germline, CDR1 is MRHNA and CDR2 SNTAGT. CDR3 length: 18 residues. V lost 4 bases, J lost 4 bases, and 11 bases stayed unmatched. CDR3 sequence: CASSGPSGTGLGANVLTF. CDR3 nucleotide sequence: TGTGCCAGCAGTGGGCCTTCCGGGACAGGGTTAGGGGCCAACGTCCTGACTTTC.

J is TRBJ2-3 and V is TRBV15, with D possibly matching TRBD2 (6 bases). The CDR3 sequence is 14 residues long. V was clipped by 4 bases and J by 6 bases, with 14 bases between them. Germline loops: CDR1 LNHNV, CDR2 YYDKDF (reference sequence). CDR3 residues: CATSTRARGDTQYF. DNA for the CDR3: TGTGCCACCAGCACTAGGGCCCGGGGGGATACGCAGTATTTT.

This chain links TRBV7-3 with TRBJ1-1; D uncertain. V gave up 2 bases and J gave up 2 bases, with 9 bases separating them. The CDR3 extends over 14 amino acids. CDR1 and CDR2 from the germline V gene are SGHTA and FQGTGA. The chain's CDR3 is CASSLSTVNTEAFF. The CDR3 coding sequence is TGTGCCAGCAGCTTATCGACGGTTAACACTGAAGCTTTCTTT.

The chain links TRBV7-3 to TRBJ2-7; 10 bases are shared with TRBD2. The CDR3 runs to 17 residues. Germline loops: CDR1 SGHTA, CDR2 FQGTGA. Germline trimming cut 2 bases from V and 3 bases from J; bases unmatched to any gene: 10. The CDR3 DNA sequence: TGTGCCAGCAGCTTAGGACTGAAGCGGGAGGGCAACTACGAGCAGTACTTC. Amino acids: CASSLGLKREGNYEQYF.

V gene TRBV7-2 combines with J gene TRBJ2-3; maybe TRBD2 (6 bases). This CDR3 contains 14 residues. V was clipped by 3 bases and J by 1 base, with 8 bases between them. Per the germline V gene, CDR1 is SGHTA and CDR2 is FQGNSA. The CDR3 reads CASSFKRGTDTQYF. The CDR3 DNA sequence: TGTGCCAGCAGCTTCAAGCGGGGCACAGATACGCAGTATTTT.

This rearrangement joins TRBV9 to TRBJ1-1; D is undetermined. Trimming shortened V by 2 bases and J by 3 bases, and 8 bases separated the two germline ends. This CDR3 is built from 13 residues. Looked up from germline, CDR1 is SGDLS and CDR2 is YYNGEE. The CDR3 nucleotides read TGTGCCAGCAGCGTTGACAAACACACTGAAGCTTTCTTT. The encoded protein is CASSVDKHTEAFF.

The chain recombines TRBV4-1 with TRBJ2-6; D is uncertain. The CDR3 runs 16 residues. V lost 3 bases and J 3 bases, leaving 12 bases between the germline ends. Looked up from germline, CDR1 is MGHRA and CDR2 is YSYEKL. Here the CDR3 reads CASSHEPWVGANVLTF. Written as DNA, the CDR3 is TGCGCCAGCAGCCACGAGCCTTGGGTTGGGGCCAACGTCCTGACTTTC.

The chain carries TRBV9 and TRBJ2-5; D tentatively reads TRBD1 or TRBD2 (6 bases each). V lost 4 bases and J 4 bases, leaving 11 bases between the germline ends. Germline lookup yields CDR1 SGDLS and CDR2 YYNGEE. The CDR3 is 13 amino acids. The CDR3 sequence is CASSSGAGETQYF. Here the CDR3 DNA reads TGTGCCAGCAGCTCGGGGGCGGGAGAGACCCAGTACTTC.

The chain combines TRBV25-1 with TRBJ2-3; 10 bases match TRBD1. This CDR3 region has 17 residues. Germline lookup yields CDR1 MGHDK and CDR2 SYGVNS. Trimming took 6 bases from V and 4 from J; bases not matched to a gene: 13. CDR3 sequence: CASSPTPGQGSADTQYF. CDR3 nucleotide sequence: TGTGCCAGCAGCCCAACCCCGGGACAGGGGAGCGCAGATACGCAGTATTTT.

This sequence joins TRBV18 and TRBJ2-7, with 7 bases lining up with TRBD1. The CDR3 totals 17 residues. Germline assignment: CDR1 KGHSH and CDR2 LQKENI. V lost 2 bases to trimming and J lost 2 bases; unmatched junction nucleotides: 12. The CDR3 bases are TGTGCCAGCTCACCAAAGCTGACAGGGATGGAACCCTACGAGCAGTACTTC. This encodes CASSPKLTGMEPYEQYF.

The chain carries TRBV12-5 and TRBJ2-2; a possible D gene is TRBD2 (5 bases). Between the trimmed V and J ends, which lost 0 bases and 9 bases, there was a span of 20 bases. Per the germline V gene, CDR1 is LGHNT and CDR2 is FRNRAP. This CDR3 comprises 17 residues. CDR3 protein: CASGLVMRTLRVWELFF. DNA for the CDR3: TGTGCTAGTGGTTTGGTAATGAGGACCTTGCGGGTATGGGAGCTGTTTTTT.

The CDR3 reads CASSDGGRPGAFF. The CDR3 bases are TGCGCCAGCAGCGACGGGGGGCGGCCTGGGGCTTTCTTT. The genes are TRBV5-1 and TRBJ1-1; the D gene is possibly TRBD1 (6 bases). V lost 4 bases and J 11 bases, leaving 18 bases between the germline ends. The CDR3 length is 13 residues. Germline assignment: CDR1 SGHRS and CDR2 YFSETQ.

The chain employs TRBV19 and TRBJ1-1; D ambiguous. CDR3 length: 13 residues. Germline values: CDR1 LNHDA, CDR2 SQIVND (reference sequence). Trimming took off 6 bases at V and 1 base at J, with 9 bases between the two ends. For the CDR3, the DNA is TGTGCCAGTAGCCTTACAAAGAACACTGAAGCTTTCTTT. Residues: CASSLTKNTEAFF.

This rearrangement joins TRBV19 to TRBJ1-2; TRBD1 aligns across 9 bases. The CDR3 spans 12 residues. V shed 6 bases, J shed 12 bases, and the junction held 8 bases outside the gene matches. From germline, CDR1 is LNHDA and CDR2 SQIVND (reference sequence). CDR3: CASRPDRGNDTF. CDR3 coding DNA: TGTGCCAGTAGACCCGACAGGGGGAATGACACCTTC.

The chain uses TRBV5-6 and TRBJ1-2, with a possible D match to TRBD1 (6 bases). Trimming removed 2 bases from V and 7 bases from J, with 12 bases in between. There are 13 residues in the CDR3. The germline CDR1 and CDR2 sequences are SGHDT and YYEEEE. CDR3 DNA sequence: TGTGCCAGCAGCTTTAGAGGGGGTTTTGGCTACACCTTC. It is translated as CASSFRGGFGYTF.

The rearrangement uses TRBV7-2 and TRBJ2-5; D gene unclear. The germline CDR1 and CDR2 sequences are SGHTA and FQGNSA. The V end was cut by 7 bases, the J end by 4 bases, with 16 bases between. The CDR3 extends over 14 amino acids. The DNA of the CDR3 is TGTGCCAGCACGAAAATCTCCGGCGGAGAGACCCAGTACTTC. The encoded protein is CASTKISGGETQYF.

The CDR3 reads CASSPGTNTEAFF. CDR3 DNA: TGTGCCAGTAGTCCCGGGACGAACACTGAAGCTTTCTTT. V usage is TRBV19 and J usage is TRBJ1-1, with D perhaps TRBD1 (5 bases). The CDR3 is 13 amino acids. The V end lost 5 bases, the J end lost 1 base, and 8 bases lay between the germline ends. In germline, CDR1 is LNHDA, CDR2 SQIVND (reference sequence).

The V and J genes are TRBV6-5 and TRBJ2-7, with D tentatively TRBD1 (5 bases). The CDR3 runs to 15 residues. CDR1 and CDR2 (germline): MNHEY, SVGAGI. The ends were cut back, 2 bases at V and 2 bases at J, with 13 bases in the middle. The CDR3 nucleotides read TGTGCCAGCAGTTACAAGGGGTACGGTCCCTACGAGCAGTACTTC. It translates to CASSYKGYGPYEQYF.

CDR3 protein: CASSRQTGELFF. The DNA of the CDR3 is TGTGCCAGTAGTAGGCAAACCGGGGAGCTGTTTTTT. The chain carries TRBV19 and TRBJ2-2; D gene unclear. Trimming took off 4 bases at V and 5 bases at J, with 5 bases between the two ends. The CDR3 has 12 residues. Germline CDR1 is LNHDA and CDR2 is SQIVND (reference sequence). The entire variable domain, with the rest obtained from reference TRBV19 and TRBJ2-2, is as follows: DGGITQSPKYLFRKEGQNVTLSCEQNLNHDAMYWYRQDPGQGLRLIYYSQIVNDFQKGDIAEGYSVSREKKESFPLTVTSAQKNPTAFYLCASSRQTGELFFGEGSRLTVL.

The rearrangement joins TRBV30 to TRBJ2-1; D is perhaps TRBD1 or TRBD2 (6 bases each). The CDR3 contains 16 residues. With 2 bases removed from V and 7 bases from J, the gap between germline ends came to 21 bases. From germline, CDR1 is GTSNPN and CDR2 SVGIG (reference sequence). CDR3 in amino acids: CAWSRDLGAGWNEQFF. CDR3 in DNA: TGTGCCTGGAGTCGGGACTTGGGGGCCGGGTGGAATGAGCAGTTCTTC.

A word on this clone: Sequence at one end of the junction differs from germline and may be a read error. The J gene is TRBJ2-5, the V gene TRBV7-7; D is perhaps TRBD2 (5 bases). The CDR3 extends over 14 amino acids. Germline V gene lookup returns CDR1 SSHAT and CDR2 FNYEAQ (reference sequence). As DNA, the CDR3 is TGTGCTAGCAGCTTAATTGGCGCGGGAGAGACCCAGTACTTC. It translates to CASSLIGAGETQYF.

CDR3 protein: CASSPTSGTQETQYF. CDR3 nucleotide sequence: TGTGCCAGCAGCCCCACTAGCGGGACCCAAGAGACCCAGTACTTC. This chain connects TRBV7-2 to TRBJ2-5; 10 bases are a match to TRBD2. J was trimmed by 1 base and V by 5 bases; bases with no gene match: 4. Germline values: CDR1 SGHTA, CDR2 FQGNSA. The CDR3 sequence is 15 residues long.

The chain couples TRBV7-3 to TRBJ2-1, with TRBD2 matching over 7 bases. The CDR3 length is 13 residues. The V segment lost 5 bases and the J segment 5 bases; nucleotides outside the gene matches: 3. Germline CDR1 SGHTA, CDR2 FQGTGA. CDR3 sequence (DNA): TGTGCCAGCAGCCCGAGCGGGAACAATGAGCAGTTCTTC. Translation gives CASSPSGNNEQFF.

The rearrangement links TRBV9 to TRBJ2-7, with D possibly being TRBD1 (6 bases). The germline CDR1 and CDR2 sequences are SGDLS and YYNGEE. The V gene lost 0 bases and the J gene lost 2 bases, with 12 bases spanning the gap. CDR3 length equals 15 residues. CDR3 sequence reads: CASSVDGTNPYEQYF. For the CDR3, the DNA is TGTGCCAGCAGCGTAGACGGGACAAACCCCTACGAGCAGTACTTC.

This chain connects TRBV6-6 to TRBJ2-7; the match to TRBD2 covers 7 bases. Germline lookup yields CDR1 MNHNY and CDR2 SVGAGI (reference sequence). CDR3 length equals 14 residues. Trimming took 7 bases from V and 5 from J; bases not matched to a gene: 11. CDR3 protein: CASTVAGRVNEQYF. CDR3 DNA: TGTGCCAGCACGGTGGCAGGGAGGGTCAACGAGCAGTACTTC.

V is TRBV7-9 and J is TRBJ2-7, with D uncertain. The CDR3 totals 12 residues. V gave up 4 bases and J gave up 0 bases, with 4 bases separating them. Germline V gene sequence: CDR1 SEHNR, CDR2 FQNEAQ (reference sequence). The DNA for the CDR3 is TGTGCCAGCAGCTCGACCTCCTACGAGCAGTACTTC. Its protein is CASSSTSYEQYF.

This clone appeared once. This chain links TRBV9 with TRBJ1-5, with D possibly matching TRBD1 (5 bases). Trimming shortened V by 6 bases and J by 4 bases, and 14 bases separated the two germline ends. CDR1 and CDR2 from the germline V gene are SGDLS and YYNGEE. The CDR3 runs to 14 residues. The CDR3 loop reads CASTRGAGNQPQHF. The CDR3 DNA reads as TGTGCCAGCACCCGAGGGGCAGGGAATCAGCCCCAGCATTTT.

CDR3 sequence (DNA): TGTGCCAGCAGCTTAGGGACGGGGACCGGGGAGCTGTTTTTT. As protein: CASSLGTGTGELFF. The chain combines TRBV7-2 with TRBJ2-2, with D possibly matching TRBD2 (5 bases). Germline V gene sequence: CDR1 SGHTA, CDR2 FQGNSA. The CDR3 covers 14 residues. V lost 1 base and J 5 bases, leaving 8 bases between the germline ends.

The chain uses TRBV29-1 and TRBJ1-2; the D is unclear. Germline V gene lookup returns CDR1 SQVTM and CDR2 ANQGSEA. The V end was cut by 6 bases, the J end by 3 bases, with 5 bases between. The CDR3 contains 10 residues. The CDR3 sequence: CSVQDYGYTF. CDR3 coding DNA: TGCAGCGTCCAGGACTATGGCTACACCTTC.